The TCR beta chain described here comes from a study of shared clonotypes between healthy human individuals. About the research overall: The cohort had a couple of women and a few men, ages 18 to 49.

Germline V gene sequence: CDR1 MNHEY, CDR2 SMNVEV (reference sequence). The CDR3 length is 16 residues. V was pared by 2 bases and J by 4 bases, with 8 bases of the junction left unmatched. Broader study findings: An expected dependence of interdonor clonotype sharing on sequencing depth was noted. A small donor pool kept down the genetic and exposure-history diversity that was represented.

Several immunoSEQ plates held equal portions of the genomic DNA taken from each subset. Generated by immunoSEQ multiplex PCR, the TCRdb table keeps only in-frame clones and is missing some. Here the sample spans 470,000 or so clones, 81% being singletons. Regarding this clone: The target antigen is unknown.

The sequencing input was PBMCs. This receptor was identified in a woman in her thirties or forties in good health. Some clones in this sample may be carry-over from other donors' samples. The chain uses TRBV27 and TRBJ2-1; 7 bases fit TRBD2. CDR3 sequence (DNA): TGTGCCAGCAGTTTAAGCCAGGGACTAAAATACAATGAGCAGTTCTTC. This gives the protein CASSLSQGLKYNEQFF.